This TCR beta chain was found in a study of cytomegalovirus exposure and HLA in healthy donors. About the study: Most donors, 70% to 85% of approximately 400 genotyped, fell in the Caucasian-associated ancestry cluster.

General observations from the study: Immune exposure information comprised only CMV serostatus. The authors later found most CMV-associated TCR beta chains appeared HLA-restricted. Researchers catalogued about 150 TCR beta chains as cytomegalovirus-associated.

Germline CDR1 and CDR2: SGDLS and YYNGEE. The CDR3 has 16 residues. The ends were cut back, 0 bases at V and 0 bases at J, with 10 bases in the middle. The PCR employed 60 Vbeta primers together with 13 Jbeta primers. Profiling relied on immunoSEQ multiplex PCR, and the TCRdb table lists in-frame clones only, not all of them. The table includes fewer than 100,000 clones, under 80% detected once. Concerning this clone itself: Its antigen is unknown.

This sequence joins TRBV9 and TRBJ2-1; D call uncertain. The clonotype was recovered from a man between 40 and 49 years old in good health and CMV-seropositive. The sample consisted of PBMCs. The CDR3, as DNA: TGTGCCAGCAGCGTAGCTGGAGTGGGCTCCTACAATGAGCAGTTCTTC. Translating it yields CASSVAGVGSYNEQFF.